One sample yielded the 4 T cell receptor beta chains listed below, sequenced in a study of blood T cell repertoires in COVID-19. The table came from immunoSEQ multiplex PCR; TCRdb's copy has only in-frame clones and leaves some out. The sample holds more than 140,000 clones; 84% are singletons and the top ten take about 7.8%. Specimen: peripheral blood. These receptors all come from a woman aged 50 to 60 in a cohort sampled during active or convalescent COVID-19.

The count of this clone is one. The chain combines TRBV25-1 with TRBJ1-2; 7 bases agree with TRBD1. V lost 2 bases and J lost 5; bases outside the gene matches: 8. Germline values: CDR1 MGHDK, CDR2 SYGVNS. The length of the CDR3 is 15 residues. The CDR3 is CASSEMGQPRYGYTF. Written as DNA, the CDR3 is TGTGCCAGCAGTGAAATGGGACAGCCTAGGTATGGCTACACCTTC.

The rearrangement links TRBV19 to TRBJ2-3, with D possibly being TRBD1 (5 bases). V was shortened by 5 bases and J by 0 bases, with 12 bases between the two germline ends. CDR3 size: 15 residues. The V gene's germline CDR1 is LNHDA and CDR2 SQIVND (reference sequence). The CDR3 region is CASSSRTLSTDTQYF. The CDR3 coding sequence is TGTGCCAGTAGTTCCCGGACACTTAGCACAGATACGCAGTATTTT. The variable domain in full, with the rest retrieved from reference TRBV19 and TRBJ2-3, is DGGITQSPKYLFRKEGQNVTLSCEQNLNHDAMYWYRQDPGQGLRLIYYSQIVNDFQKGDIAEGYSVSREKKESFPLTVTSAQKNPTAFYLCASSSRTLSTDTQYFGPGTRLTVL.

This clone was detected only a few times. This chain uses TRBV24-1 with TRBJ2-1, with no clear D. V was clipped by 5 bases and J by 7 bases, with 8 bases between them. The CDR3 totals 12 residues. The germline V gene encodes CDR1 KGHDR and CDR2 SFDVKD. The CDR3, as DNA: TGTGCCACCAGTGGAAACTGGAATGAGCAGTTCTTC. The encoded protein is CATSGNWNEQFF.

The chain links TRBV27 to TRBJ1-3, with 7 positions matching TRBD1. CDR1 and CDR2 from the germline V gene are MNHEY and SMNVEV (reference sequence). The CDR3 runs 16 residues. V dropped 8 bases and J dropped 2; count of bases not matched to a gene: 12. The CDR3 DNA reads as TGTGCCAGCTCAGCGAACCCGACAGGGCCTGGAAACACCATATATTTT. As protein: CASSANPTGPGNTIYF.